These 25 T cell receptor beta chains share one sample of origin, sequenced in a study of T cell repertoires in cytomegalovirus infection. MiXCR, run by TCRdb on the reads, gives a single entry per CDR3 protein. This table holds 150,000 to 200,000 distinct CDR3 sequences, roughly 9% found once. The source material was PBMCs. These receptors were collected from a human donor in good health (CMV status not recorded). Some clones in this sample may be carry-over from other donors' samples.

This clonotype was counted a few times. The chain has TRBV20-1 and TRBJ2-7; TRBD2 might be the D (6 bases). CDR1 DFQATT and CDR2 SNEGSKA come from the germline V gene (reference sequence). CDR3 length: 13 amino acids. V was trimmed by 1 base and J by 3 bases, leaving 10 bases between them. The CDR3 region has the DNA TGCAGTGCTAGAGGGAGGGTAGACTACGAGCAGTACTTC. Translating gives CSARGRVDYEQYF.

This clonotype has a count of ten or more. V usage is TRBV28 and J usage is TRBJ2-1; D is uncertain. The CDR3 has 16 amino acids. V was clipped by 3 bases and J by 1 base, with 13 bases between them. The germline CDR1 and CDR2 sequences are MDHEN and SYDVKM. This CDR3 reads CASSFRLAVSYNEQFF. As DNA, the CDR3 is TGTGCCAGCAGTTTTCGTTTGGCGGTTTCCTACAATGAGCAGTTCTTC.

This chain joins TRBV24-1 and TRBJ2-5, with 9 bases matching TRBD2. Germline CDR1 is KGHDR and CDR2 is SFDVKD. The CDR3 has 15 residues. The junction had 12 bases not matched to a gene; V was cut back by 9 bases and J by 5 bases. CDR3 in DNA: TGTGCCACCGGCACCTTAGCGGGGGTCCGGGAGACCCAGTACTTC. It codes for CATGTLAGVRETQYF.

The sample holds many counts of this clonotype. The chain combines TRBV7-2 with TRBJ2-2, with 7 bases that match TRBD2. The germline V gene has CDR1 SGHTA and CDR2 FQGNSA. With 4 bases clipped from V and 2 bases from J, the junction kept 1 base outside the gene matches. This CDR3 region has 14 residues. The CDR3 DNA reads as TGTGCCAGCAGCTGGGGGGGAAACACCGGGGAGCTGTTTTTT. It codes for CASSWGGNTGELFF.

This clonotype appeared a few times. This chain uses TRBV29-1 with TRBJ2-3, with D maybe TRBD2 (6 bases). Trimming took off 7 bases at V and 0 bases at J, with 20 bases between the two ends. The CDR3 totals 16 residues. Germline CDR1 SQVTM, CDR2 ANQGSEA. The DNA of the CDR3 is TGCAGCGCCGAAGGACGGTTGGCGGGGAGCACAGATACGCAGTATTTT. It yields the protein CSAEGRLAGSTDTQYF.

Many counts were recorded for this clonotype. The CDR3 sequence: CASSFGSGGASEAFF. In nucleotides, the CDR3 is TGTGCCAGCAGCTTTGGTAGTGGGGGCGCGTCTGAAGCTTTCTTT. The rearrangement links TRBV7-2 to TRBJ1-1; perhaps TRBD1 as D (6 bases). Between the trimmed V and J ends, which lost 3 bases and 6 bases, there was a span of 17 bases. Germline V gene lookup returns CDR1 SGHTA and CDR2 FQGNSA. The CDR3 spans 15 residues.

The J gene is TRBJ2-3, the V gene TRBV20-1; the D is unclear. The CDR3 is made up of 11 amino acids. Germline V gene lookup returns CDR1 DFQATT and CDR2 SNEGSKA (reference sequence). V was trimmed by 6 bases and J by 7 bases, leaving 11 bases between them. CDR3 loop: CSAQSQNTQYF. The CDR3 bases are TGCAGTGCACAATCGCAAAATACGCAGTATTTT.

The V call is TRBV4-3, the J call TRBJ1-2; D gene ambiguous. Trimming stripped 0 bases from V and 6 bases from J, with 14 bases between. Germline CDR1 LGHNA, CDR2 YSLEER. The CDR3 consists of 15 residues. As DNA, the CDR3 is TGCGCCAGCAGCCAAGATTATCAGGCAGGAGATGGCTACACCTTC. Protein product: CASSQDYQAGDGYTF.

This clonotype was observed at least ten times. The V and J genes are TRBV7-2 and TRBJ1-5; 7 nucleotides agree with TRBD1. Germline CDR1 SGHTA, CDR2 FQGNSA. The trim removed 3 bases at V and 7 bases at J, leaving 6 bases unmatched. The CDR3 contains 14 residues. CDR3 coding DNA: TGTGCCAGCAGCTTTAAAGGGGGCAGGCAGCCCCAGCATTTT. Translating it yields CASSFKGGRQPQHF.

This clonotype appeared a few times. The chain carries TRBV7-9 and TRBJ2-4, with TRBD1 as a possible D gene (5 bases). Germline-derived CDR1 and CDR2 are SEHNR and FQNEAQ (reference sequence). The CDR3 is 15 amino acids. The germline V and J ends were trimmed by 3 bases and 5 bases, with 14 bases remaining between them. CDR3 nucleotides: TGTGCCAGCAGCTTCGCTACAGGAGTGCAAAACATTCAGTACTTC. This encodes CASSFATGVQNIQYF.

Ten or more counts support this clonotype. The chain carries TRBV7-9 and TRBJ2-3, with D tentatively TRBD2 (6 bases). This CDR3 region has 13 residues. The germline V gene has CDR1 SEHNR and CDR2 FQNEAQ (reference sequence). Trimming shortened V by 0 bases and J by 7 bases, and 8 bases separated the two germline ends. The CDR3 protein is CASSLAGGYTQYF. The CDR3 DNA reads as TGTGCCAGCAGCTTAGCAGGAGGGTATACGCAGTATTTT.

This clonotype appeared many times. The CDR3 sequence is CASSFEAGGGSGEQFF. The CDR3 DNA reads as TGTGCCAGCAGTTTTGAGGCGGGAGGGGGGTCGGGTGAGCAGTTCTTC. V usage is TRBV12-3 or TRBV12-4 and J usage is TRBJ2-1; the match to TRBD2 covers 9 bases. The CDR3 length is 16 residues. The junction had 12 bases not matched to a gene; V was cut back by 3 bases and J by 9 bases.

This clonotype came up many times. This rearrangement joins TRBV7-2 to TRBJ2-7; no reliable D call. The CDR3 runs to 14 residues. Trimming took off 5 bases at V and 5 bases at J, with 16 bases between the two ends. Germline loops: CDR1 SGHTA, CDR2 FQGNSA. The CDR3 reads CASSPQMLQDEQYF. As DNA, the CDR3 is TGTGCCAGCAGCCCTCAAATGCTGCAGGACGAGCAGTACTTC.

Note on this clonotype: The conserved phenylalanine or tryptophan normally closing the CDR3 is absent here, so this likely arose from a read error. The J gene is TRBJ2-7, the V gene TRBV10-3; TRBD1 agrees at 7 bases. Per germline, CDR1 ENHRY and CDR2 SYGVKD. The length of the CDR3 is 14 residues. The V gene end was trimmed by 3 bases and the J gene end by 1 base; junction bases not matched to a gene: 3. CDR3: CAISDRDSSYEQYI. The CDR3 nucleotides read TGTGCCATCAGTGACAGGGACAGTTCCTACGAGCAGTACATC.

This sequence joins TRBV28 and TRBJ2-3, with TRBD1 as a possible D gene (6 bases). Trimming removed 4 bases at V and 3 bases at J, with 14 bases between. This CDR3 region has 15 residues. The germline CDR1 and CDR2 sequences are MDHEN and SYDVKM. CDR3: CASSWGQGFTDTQYF. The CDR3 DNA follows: TGTGCCAGCAGTTGGGGACAAGGGTTTACAGATACGCAGTATTTT.

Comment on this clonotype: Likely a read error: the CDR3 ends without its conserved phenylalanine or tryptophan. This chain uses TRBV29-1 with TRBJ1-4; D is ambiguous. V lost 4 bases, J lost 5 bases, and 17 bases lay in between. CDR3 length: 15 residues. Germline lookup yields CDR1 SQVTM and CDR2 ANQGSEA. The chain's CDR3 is CSVGKSVASNEKLFS. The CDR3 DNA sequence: TGCAGCGTTGGGAAAAGCGTTGCTTCAAATGAAAAACTGTTTTCT.

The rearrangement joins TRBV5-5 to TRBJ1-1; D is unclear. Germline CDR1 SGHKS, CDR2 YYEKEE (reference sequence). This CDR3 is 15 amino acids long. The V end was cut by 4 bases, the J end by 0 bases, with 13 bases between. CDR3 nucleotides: TGTGCCAGCAGCCTCGGCCACGGTATGAACACTGAAGCTTTCTTT. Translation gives CASSLGHGMNTEAFF.

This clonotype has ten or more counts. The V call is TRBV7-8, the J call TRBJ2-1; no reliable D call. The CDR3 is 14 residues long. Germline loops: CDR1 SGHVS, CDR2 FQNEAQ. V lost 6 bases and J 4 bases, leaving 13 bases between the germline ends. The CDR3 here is CASSSNGLYNEQFF. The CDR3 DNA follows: TGTGCCAGCAGTTCGAACGGGTTGTACAATGAGCAGTTCTTC.

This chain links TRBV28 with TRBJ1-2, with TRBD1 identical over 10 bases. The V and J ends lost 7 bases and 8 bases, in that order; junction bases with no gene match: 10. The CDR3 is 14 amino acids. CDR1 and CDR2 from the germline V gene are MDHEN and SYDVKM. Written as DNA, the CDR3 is TGTGCCAGCACTCTTCGAGGGACAGGGGTAGGCTACACCTTC. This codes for CASTLRGTGVGYTF.

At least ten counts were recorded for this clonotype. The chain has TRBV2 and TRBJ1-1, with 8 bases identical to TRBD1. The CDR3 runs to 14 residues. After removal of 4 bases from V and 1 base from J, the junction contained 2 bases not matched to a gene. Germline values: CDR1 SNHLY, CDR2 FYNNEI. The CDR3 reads CASSGGTGNTEAFF. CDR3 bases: TGTGCCAGCAGTGGAGGGACAGGGAACACTGAAGCTTTCTTT.

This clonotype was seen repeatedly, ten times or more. The CDR3 loop is CASSPTSGVTGELFF. The DNA of the CDR3 is TGTGCCAGCAGCCCGACTAGCGGGGTCACCGGGGAGCTGTTTTTT. The V gene is TRBV12-3 or TRBV12-4, the J gene TRBJ2-2, with TRBD2 matching over 11 bases. With V trimmed by 6 bases and J by 4 bases, 4 bases remained unmatched. The CDR3 extends over 15 amino acids.

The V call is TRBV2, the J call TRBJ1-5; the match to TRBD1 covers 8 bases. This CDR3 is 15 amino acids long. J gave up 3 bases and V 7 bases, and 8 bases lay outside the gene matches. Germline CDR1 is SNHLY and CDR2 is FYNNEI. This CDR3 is CASTQTGVVNQPQHF. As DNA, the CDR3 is TGTGCCAGCACCCAGACAGGGGTAGTCAATCAGCCCCAGCATTTT.

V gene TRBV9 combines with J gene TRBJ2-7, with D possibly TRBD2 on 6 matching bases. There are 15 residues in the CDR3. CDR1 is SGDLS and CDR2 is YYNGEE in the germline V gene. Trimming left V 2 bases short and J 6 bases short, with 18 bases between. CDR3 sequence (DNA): TGTGCCAGCAGCGTGGCACCGGGACTTCGGGTCGAGCAGTACTTC. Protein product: CASSVAPGLRVEQYF.

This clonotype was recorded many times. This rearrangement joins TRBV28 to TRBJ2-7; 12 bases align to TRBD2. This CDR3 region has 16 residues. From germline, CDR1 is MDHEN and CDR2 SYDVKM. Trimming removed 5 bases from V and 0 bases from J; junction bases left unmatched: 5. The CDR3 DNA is TGTGCCAGCAGTCCCACTAGCGGGAGGTTCTCCTACGAGCAGTACTTC. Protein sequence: CASSPTSGRFSYEQYF.

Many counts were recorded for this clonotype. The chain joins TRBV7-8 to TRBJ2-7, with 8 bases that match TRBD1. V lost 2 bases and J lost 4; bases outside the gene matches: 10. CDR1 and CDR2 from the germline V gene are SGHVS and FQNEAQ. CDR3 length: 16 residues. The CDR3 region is CASSLIVQGALYEQYF. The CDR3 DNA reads TGTGCCAGCAGCTTAATAGTCCAGGGGGCACTGTACGAGCAGTACTTC.